This T cell receptor beta chain was profiled in a study of cytomegalovirus exposure and HLA in healthy donors. Study conclusions and caveats: Among TCR beta chains, those listed as cytomegalovirus-associated numbered about 160. Immune exposure data for these donors was limited to CMV serostatus. There were several of the most significant clusters that appeared linked to common viral pathogens in a later analysis.

Comment on this clone: Its antigen is unknown.

It was with 60 Vbeta and 13 Jbeta primers that the PCR ran. Here immunoSEQ multiplex PCR was the method, and the copy in TCRdb shows in-frame clones only, minus some. Among about 83,000 clones listed, 70% to 75% were seen once. This CDR3 contains 17 residues. Germline-derived CDR1 and CDR2 are SGHRS and YFSETQ. J gave up 6 bases and V 4 bases, and 17 bases lay outside the gene matches. Source material: PBMCs. This receptor was identified in a man in his 60s in good health and CMV-seronegative. The V call is TRBV5-1, the J call TRBJ1-2; 8 nucleotides line up with TRBD1. The CDR3 region is CASSAGQGLDIRNGYTF. CDR3 nucleotides: TGCGCCAGCAGCGCCGGACAGGGTCTCGATATTCGAAATGGCTACACCTTC.